This T cell receptor (beta chain) is from a study of Graves' ophthalmopathy and Graves' hyperthyroidism. Study-wide results and limits: Most thyroid clonotypes with frequency above 0.001 were detected in blood too.

Additional autoimmune diseases, uncontrolled infections, pregnancy or lactation disqualified patients. Trimming shortened V by 1 base and J by 5 bases, and 11 bases separated the two germline ends. In germline, CDR1 is SGHTA, CDR2 FQGNSA. The CDR3 contains 14 residues. The sequenced template was RNA, covering the TCR beta CDR3 region. Following a first-round RT-PCR that used HTBI primers, a second-round multiplex PCR was carried out. One entry per CDR3 protein, called by TCRdb with MiXCR from the multiplex PCR reads. The repertoire consists of around 1,000,000 distinct CDR3 sequences, with about 36% occurring once and the leading ten covering around 10%. This clonotype was found a few times. Its antigen remains unidentified.

The sample was peripheral blood or thyroid tissue (not recorded which). This sequence originates from an adult man with Graves' hyperthyroidism. The chain employs TRBV7-2 and TRBJ2-5; a weak D match, TRBD2 (6 bases). Written as DNA, the CDR3 is TGTGCCAGCAGCTTAGGCCGGGACTGGGAGACCCAGTACTTC. Amino acids: CASSLGRDWETQYF.